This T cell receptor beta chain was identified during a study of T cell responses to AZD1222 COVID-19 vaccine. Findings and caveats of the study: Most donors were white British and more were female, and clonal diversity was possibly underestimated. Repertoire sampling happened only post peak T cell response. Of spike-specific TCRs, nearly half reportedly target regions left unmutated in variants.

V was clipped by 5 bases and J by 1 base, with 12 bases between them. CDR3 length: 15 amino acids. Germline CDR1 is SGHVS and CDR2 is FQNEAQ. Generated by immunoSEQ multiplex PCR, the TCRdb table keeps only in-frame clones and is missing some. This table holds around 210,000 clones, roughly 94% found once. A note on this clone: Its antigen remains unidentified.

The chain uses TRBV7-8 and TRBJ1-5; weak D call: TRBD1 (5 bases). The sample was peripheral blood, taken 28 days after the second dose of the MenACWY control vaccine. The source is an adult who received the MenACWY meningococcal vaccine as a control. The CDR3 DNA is TGTGCCAGCAGCCCCGAAGGGGCGAGCAATCAGCCCCAGCATTTT. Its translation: CASSPEGASNQPQHF. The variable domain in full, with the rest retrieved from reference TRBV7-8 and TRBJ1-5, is GAGVSQSPRYKVAKRGQDVALRCDPISGHVSLFWYQQALGQGPEFLTYFQNEAQLDKSGLPSDRFFAERPEGSVSTLKIQRTQQEDSAVYLCASSPEGASNQPQHFGDGTRLSIL.